This T cell receptor (beta chain) originates from a study of T cells in Graves' hyperthyroidism and ophthalmopathy. The PBMCs studied were ones that came from roughly 11 ml fresh peripheral blood. Amplification of TCR beta CDR3 regions used RNA as the template. A set of HTBI primers served as the primers for a first-round RT-PCR of the TCR CDR3. In TCRdb, the multiplex PCR reads were re-called with MiXCR into one record per CDR3 protein. The profile covers hundreds of thousands of distinct CDR3 sequences, with 13% to 15% appearing a single time and around 12% taken by the ten largest. This clonotype was counted many times. No antigen is known for it. The CDR3 is 14 amino acids. Per the germline V gene, CDR1 is MNHNS and CDR2 is SASEGT. V lost 8 bases, J lost 1 base, and 5 bases stayed unmatched. Study findings and constraints: Appearing also in blood were most of the thyroid clonotypes expanded above 0.001.

V is TRBV6-1 and J is TRBJ1-3, with TRBD1 matching 7 bases. This TCR came from a woman between 45 and 65 years old with Graves' ophthalmopathy. Material for sequencing was blood. Here the CDR3 DNA reads TGTGCCAGCGACGACAGGGTATCTGGAAACACCATATATTTT. Protein sequence: CASDDRVSGNTIYF.